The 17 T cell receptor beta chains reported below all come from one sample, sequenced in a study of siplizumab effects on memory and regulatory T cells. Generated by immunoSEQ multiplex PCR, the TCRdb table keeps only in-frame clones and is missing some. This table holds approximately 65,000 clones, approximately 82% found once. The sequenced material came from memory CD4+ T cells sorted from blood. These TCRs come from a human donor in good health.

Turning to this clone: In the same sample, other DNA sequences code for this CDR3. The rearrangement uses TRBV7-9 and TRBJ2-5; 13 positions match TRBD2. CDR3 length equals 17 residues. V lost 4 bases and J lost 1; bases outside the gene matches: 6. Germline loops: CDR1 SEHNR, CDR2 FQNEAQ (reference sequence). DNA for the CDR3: TGTGCCAGCAGCTCCGGACTAGCGGGAGTCGTCCAAGAGACCCAGTACTTC. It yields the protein CASSSGLAGVVQETQYF.

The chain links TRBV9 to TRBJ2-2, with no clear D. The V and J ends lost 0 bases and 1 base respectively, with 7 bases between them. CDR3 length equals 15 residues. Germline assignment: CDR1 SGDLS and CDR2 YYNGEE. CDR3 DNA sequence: TGTGCCAGCAGCGTAGCGGTGAAGAACACCGGGGAGCTGTTTTTT. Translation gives CASSVAVKNTGELFF. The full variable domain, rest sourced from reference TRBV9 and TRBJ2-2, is DSGVTQTPKHLITATGQRVTLRCSPRSGDLSVYWYQQSLDQGLQFLIQYYNGEERAKGNILERFSAQQFPDLHSELNLSSLELGDSALYFCASSVAVKNTGELFFGEGSRLTVL.

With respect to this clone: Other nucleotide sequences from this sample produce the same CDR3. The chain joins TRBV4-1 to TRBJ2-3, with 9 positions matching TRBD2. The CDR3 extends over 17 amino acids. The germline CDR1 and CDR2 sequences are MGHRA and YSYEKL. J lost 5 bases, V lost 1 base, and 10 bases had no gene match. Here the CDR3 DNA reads TGCGCCAGCAGCCAAGGGCTAGCGGGACCTAGGGGAGATACGCAGTATTTT. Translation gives CASSQGLAGPRGDTQYF.

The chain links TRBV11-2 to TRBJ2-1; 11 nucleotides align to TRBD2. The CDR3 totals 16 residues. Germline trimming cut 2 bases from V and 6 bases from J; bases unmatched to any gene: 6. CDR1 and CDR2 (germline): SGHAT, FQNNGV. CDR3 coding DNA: TGTGCCAGCAGCTTATATACTAGCGGGGGTTTCAATGAGCAGTTCTTC. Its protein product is CASSLYTSGGFNEQFF.

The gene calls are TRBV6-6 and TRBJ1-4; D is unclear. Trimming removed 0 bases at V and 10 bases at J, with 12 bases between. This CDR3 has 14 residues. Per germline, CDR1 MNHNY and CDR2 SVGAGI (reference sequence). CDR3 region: CASSYSKTSGKLFF. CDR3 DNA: TGTGCCAGCAGTTACTCGAAAACGTCTGGAAAACTGTTTTTT.

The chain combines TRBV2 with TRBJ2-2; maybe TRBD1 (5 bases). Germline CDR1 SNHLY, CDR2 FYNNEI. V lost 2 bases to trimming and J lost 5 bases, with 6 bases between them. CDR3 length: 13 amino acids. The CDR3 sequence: CASSESGTGELFF. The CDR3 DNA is TGTGCCAGCAGTGAATCAGGGACCGGGGAGCTGTTTTTT.

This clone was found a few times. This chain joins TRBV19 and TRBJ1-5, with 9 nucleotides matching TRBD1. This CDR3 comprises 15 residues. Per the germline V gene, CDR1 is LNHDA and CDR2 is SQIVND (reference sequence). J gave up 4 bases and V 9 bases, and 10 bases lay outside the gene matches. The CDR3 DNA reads TGTGCCAGCCATATACAGGGGGCCGGGAATCAGCCCCAGCATTTT. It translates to CASHIQGAGNQPQHF. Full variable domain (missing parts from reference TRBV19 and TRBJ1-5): DGGITQSPKYLFRKEGQNVTLSCEQNLNHDAMYWYRQDPGQGLRLIYYSQIVNDFQKGDIAEGYSVSREKKESFPLTVTSAQKNPTAFYLCASHIQGAGNQPQHFGDGTRLSIL.

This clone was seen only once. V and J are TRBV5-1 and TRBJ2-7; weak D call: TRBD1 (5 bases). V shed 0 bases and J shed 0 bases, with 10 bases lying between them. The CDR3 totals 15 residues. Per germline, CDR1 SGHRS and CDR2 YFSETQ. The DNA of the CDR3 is TGCGCCAGCAGCTTGGAGGGGTCCTACTCCTACGAGCAGTACTTC. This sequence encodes CASSLEGSYSYEQYF.

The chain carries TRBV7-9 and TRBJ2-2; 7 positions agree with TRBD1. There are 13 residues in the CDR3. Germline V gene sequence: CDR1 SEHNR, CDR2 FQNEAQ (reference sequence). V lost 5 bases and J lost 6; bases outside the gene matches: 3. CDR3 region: CASSRQGAGELFF. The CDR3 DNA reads TGTGCCAGCAGCAGACAGGGTGCCGGGGAGCTGTTTTTT.

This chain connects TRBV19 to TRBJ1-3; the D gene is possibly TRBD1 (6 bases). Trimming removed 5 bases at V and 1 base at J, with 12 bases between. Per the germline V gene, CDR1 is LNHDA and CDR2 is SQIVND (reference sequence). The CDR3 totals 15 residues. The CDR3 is CASSAGDFSGNTIYF. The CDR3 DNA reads TGTGCCAGTAGTGCAGGGGACTTTTCTGGAAACACCATATATTTT.

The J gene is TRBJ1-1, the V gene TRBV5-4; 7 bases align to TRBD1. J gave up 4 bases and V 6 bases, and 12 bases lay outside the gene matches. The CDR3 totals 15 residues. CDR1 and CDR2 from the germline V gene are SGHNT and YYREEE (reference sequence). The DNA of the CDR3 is TGTGCCAGCACCCCTGGGAGGGGGCTCGGCACTGAAGCTTTCTTT. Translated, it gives CASTPGRGLGTEAFF.

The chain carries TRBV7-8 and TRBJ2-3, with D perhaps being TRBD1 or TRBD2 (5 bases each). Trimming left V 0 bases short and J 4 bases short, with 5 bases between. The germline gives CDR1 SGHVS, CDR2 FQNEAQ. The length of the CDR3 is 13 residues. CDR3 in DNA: TGTGCCAGCAGCTTAGCGGGGGCAGATACGCAGTATTTT. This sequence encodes CASSLAGADTQYF.

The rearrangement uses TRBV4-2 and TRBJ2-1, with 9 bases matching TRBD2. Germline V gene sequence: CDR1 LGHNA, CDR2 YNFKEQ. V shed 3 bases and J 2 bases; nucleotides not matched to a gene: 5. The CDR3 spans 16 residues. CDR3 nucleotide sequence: TGTGCCAGCAGCCAGGAGACTAGCGGAACCTACAATGAGCAGTTCTTC. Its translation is CASSQETSGTYNEQFF.

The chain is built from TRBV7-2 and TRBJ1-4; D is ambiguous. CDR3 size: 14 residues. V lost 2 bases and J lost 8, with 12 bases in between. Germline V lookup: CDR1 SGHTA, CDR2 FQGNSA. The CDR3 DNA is TGTGCCAGCAGCTTATACGCCGGGAGGGAAAAACTGTTTTTT. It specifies CASSLYAGREKLFF.

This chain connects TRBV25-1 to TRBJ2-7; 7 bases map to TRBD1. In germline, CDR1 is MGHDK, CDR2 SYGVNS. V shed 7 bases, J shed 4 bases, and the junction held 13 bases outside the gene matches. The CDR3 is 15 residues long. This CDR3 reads CASTKGVPGGYEQYF. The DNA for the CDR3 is TGTGCCAGCACTAAAGGGGTACCAGGGGGATACGAGCAGTACTTC.

Written as DNA, the CDR3 is TGTGCCAGCAGCGTCGCCCAAAGTAACTATGGCTACACCTTC. Translated, it gives CASSVAQSNYGYTF. The V call is TRBV9, the J call TRBJ1-2; D unresolved. The CDR3 loop spans 14 amino acids. With 2 bases removed from V and 1 base from J, the gap between germline ends came to 9 bases. CDR1 is SGDLS, CDR2 YYNGEE, per germline.

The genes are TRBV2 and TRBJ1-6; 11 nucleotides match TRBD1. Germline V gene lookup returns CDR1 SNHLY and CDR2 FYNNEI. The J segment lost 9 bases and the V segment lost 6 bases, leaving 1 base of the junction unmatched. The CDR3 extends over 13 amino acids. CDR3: CASRDRGLSPLHF. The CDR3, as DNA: TGTGCCAGCAGGGACAGGGGGCTTTCACCCCTCCACTTT. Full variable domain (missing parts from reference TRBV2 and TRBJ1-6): EPEVTQTPSHQVTQMGQEVILRCVPISNHLYFYWYRQILGQKVEFLVSFYNNEISEKSEIFDDQFSVERPDGSNFTLKIRSTKLEDSAMYFCASRDRGLSPLHFGNGTRLTVT.